The T cell receptor beta chain described here comes from a study of T-cell memory formation after mild COVID-19. This clonotype was counted ten times or more. The antigen is not known. Study conclusions and caveats: Later expanders leaned toward CD4+, whereas clones contracting from day 15 to 85 were balanced CD4/CD8. Memory sampled before infection contained some responding clones, suggesting cross-reactive memory joined.

One entry per CDR3 protein results from TCRdb running MiXCR on the 5' RACE reads. The sample lists about 60,000 distinct CDR3 sequences, about 12% occurring once. Germline V gene data show CDR1 as ENHRY and CDR2 as SYGVKD. The CDR3 runs to 15 residues. V was pared by 6 bases and J by 0 bases, with 12 bases between. Sequenced material: PBMCs or a T cell subset sorted from them (not recorded which). The receptor's source is a man aged 18 to 35 who had mild COVID-19 (a few samples of this study predate the infection). Cell type and time point are not known. This chain links TRBV10-3 with TRBJ2-1, with D maybe TRBD2 (6 bases). The CDR3 region is CAIRTLTSSYNEQFF. The CDR3, as DNA: TGTGCCATCAGAACGCTGACTAGCTCCTACAATGAGCAGTTCTTC.